This TCR beta chain comes out of a study of shared T cell receptors in the human thymus. CDR3 length: 13 amino acids. Trimming cost V 5 bases and J 5 bases, with 13 bases left between them. Germline V lookup: CDR1 MDHEN, CDR2 SYDVKM. The repertoire was sequenced with immunoSEQ multiplex PCR; TCRdb's copy has only in-frame clones and lacks some. The sample yields roughly 660,000 clones, 88% seen once. Another study also made use of these data, one on human thymus T cells. This second study says: Thymus tissue for the work was resected from patients undergoing corrective heart surgery. Thymic and blood repertoires seemed to show skewed V and J gene use.

The source is a boy in the first two years of life with a congenital heart defect. Sequencing was performed on thymocytes. The rearrangement uses TRBV28 and TRBJ2-7; D is perhaps TRBD2 (5 bases). CDR3 residues: CASSGKSGHEQYF. Written as DNA, the CDR3 is TGTGCCAGCAGTGGCAAGAGCGGCCACGAGCAGTACTTC.